This is a list of T cell receptor beta chains from one sample in a study of glioma-infiltrating T cells after dendritic cell vaccination. Only in-frame clones appear in the TCRdb table, and some are missing; sequencing was by immunoSEQ multiplex PCR. The sample contains roughly 100,000 clones, 80% to 90% of which appear only once. Specimen: blood, collected before dendritic cell vaccination. The receptors shown here come from a human donor with glioblastoma. Both conserved end residues are part of each CDR3. A D gene is named only where the DNA matches it firmly. Size is omitted from some rows. Given values are once, few, many or a class for expanded clones.

.	TRBV2	TRBJ1-2	TRBD1	CASSGTGGIAYGYTF	TGTGCCAGCAGTGGTACAGGGGGAATCGCCTATGGCTACACCTTC
few	TRBV5-1	TRBJ1-3	.	CASSLDFGNTIYF	TGCGCCAGCAGCTTGGACTTTGGAAACACCATATATTTT
.	TRBV5-4	TRBJ2-1	TRBD1	CASSLMGTGEQFF	TGTGCCAGCAGCTTGATGGGGACAGGGGAGCAGTTCTTC
.	TRBV30	TRBJ1-5	.	CAWSESQQVSNQPQHF	TGTGCCTGGAGTGAGTCCCAACAGGTTAGCAATCAGCCCCAGCATTTT
.	TRBV7-2	TRBJ2-7	.	CASSPATGDSGEQYF	TGTGCCAGCAGCCCCGCGACCGGGGATAGTGGCGAGCAGTACTTC
.	TRBV12-5	TRBJ1-3	.	CASGGQVSGNTIYF	TGTGCTAGTGGAGGTCAGGTCTCTGGAAACACCATATATTTT
.	TRBV5-4	TRBJ1-3	.	CASSMMAAGNTIYF	TGTGCCAGCAGCATGATGGCAGCTGGAAACACCATATATTTT
.	TRBV27	TRBJ1-1	.	CASSLVDGNTAFF	TGTGCCAGCAGTTTAGTTGACGGGAACACTGCTTTCTTT
.	TRBV7-9	TRBJ2-7	.	CASSFPGPYEQYF	TGTGCCAGCAGCTTCCCAGGGCCCTACGAGCAGTACTTC
.	TRBV11-3	TRBJ2-1	.	CASSHGQEGYNEQFF	TGTGCCAGCAGCCATGGACAGGAGGGCTACAATGAGCAGTTCTTC